These 18 T cell receptor beta chains originate from one sample sequenced in a study of T cells in Graves' hyperthyroidism and ophthalmopathy. Amplification targeted TCR beta CDR3 regions from RNA transcripts. The primer set for the first-round RT-PCR of the TCR CDR3 was HTBI. Using its own MiXCR run on the multiplex PCR reads, TCRdb lists one record per CDR3 protein. The sample has roughly 700,000 distinct CDR3 sequences, 13% to 15% seen once. Sequenced sample: blood. These receptors originate from a woman aged 18-35 years with Graves' hyperthyroidism.

Notes on this clonotype: A much larger clone sits a single nucleotide away, making a read error possible. The CDR3: CSVRGQQNTEAFF. CDR3 in DNA: TGCAGTGTTCGGGGACAGCAGAACACTGAAGCTTTCTTT. The V call is TRBV20-1, the J call TRBJ1-1, with TRBD1 matching 7 bases. CDR1 and CDR2 (germline): DFQATT, SNEGSKA (reference sequence). V shed 7 bases, J shed 1 base, and the junction held 6 bases outside the gene matches. This CDR3 contains 13 residues.

The chain employs TRBV20-1 and TRBJ2-1; 10 bases match TRBD2. Germline loops: CDR1 DFQATT, CDR2 SNEGSKA (reference sequence). The CDR3 runs 16 residues. Trimming at V came to 3 bases and at J to 4 bases, leaving 9 bases not matched to a gene. This CDR3 reads CSARGASGSLYNEQFF. CDR3 coding DNA: TGCAGTGCTAGGGGGGCTAGCGGGAGCCTTTACAATGAGCAGTTCTTC.

This clonotype came up a few times. The chain combines TRBV20-1 with TRBJ1-4, with TRBD1 matching over 7 bases. V trimming: 0 bases; J trimming: 7 bases; junction bases outside the gene matches: 11. The CDR3 consists of 16 residues. CDR1 is DFQATT and CDR2 is SNEGSKA in the germline V gene (reference sequence). In DNA form, the CDR3 reads TGCAGTGCTAGAGACCCCAACAGGGGTGTACGTGAAAAACTGTTTTTT. It codes for CSARDPNRGVREKLFF.

About this clonotype itself: Since no conserved phenylalanine or tryptophan closes the CDR3, a read error is the likely cause. J is TRBJ2-5 and V is TRBV2, with D possibly being TRBD1 (7 bases). Germline V CDR1 and CDR2: SNHLY, FYNNEI. Between the trimmed V and J ends, which lost 4 bases and 5 bases, there was a span of 17 bases. The CDR3 has 15 amino acids. The CDR3 loop is CASSGPGGIRETQYL. The CDR3 DNA sequence: TGTGCCAGCAGTGGTCCAGGGGGGATACGGGAGACCCAGTACTTG.

This clonotype came up many times. The chain joins TRBV3-1 to TRBJ2-3; perhaps TRBD2 as D (6 bases). The CDR3 covers 15 residues. V gave up 7 bases and J gave up 0 bases, with 14 bases separating them. The germline gives CDR1 LGHDT, CDR2 YNNKEL (reference sequence). CDR3 in DNA: TGTGCCAGCATCCCAGCGGGCGGGAGCACAGATACGCAGTATTTT. Translation gives CASIPAGGSTDTQYF.

At least ten counts were recorded for this clonotype. The genes are TRBV27 and TRBJ2-1; TRBD2 is a possible D gene (6 bases). The CDR3 consists of 16 residues. Germline V gene sequence: CDR1 MNHEY, CDR2 SMNVEV (reference sequence). Trimming pared 2 bases from V and 3 bases from J, leaving 14 bases between. CDR3 sequence (DNA): TGTGCCAGCAGTTTAAGTTTCCCCGGGAGCTACAATGAGCAGTTCTTC. Amino acid sequence: CASSLSFPGSYNEQFF.

This clonotype was detected ten times or more. The chain links TRBV7-9 to TRBJ2-5, with D unclear. CDR1 is SEHNR and CDR2 is FQNEAQ in the germline V gene (reference sequence). The CDR3 spans 11 residues. V lost 5 bases, J lost 10 bases, and 11 bases lay in between. The chain's CDR3 is CASSLERSQYF. For the CDR3, the DNA is TGTGCCAGCAGCCTAGAACGGAGCCAGTACTTC.

This clonotype was seen ten or more times. The V gene is TRBV5-1, the J gene TRBJ2-5, with 10 bases fitting TRBD2. This CDR3 is 17 amino acids long. Trimming at V came to 2 bases and at J to 1 base, leaving 8 bases not matched to a gene. Germline-derived CDR1 and CDR2 are SGHRS and YFSETQ. The CDR3 region is CASSLRTSGRTQETQYF. DNA for the CDR3: TGCGCCAGCAGCTTAAGGACTAGCGGAAGGACCCAAGAGACCCAGTACTTC.

The chain has TRBV19 and TRBJ1-5; 7 positions match TRBD1. The CDR3 length is 16 residues. V was clipped by 3 bases and J by 2 bases; unmatched bases: 7. CDR1 and CDR2 from the germline V gene are LNHDA and SQIVND (reference sequence). The CDR3 region has the DNA TGTGCCAGTAGTATGGTGGGCAGGGGGGGCAATCAGCCCCAGCATTTT. This encodes CASSMVGRGGNQPQHF.

The chain recombines TRBV11-2 with TRBJ1-1, with D possibly matching TRBD1 (5 bases). Germline V lookup: CDR1 SGHAT, CDR2 FQNNGV. The V end lost 5 bases, the J end lost 1 base, and 17 bases lay between the germline ends. This CDR3 contains 16 residues. The CDR3 DNA follows: TGTGCCAGCAGCCCCGTCCGGGGGGGAGCGAACACTGAAGCTTTCTTT. Its translation: CASSPVRGGANTEAFF.

J is TRBJ2-3 and V is TRBV7-3; D unclear. Trimming shortened V by 1 base and J by 1 base, and 9 bases separated the two germline ends. This CDR3 contains 15 residues. CDR1 is SGHTA and CDR2 is FQGTGA in the germline V gene. CDR3 sequence (DNA): TGTGCCAGCAGCTTAATGGCCAAGGGCACAGATACGCAGTATTTT. Its translation is CASSLMAKGTDTQYF. Complete variable domain (other parts from reference TRBV7-3 and TRBJ2-3): GAGVSQTPSNKVTEKGKYVELRCDPISGHTALYWYRQSLGQGPEFLIYFQGTGAADDSGLPNDRFFAVRPEGSVSTLKIQRTERGDSAVYLCASSLMAKGTDTQYFGPGTRLTVL.

A few counts support this clonotype. The V and J genes are TRBV5-1 and TRBJ1-1, with 9 positions matching TRBD1. V lost 2 bases, J lost 10 bases, and 6 bases stayed unmatched. The CDR3 is made up of 13 amino acids. CDR1 is SGHRS and CDR2 is YFSETQ in the germline V gene. The CDR3 bases are TGCGCCAGCAGCTTAATACAGGGGGCTGCAGCTTTCTTT. Protein product: CASSLIQGAAAFF.

Many counts were recorded for this clonotype. The gene calls are TRBV6-2 or TRBV6-3 and TRBJ1-4; weak D call: TRBD1 (5 bases). Germline lookup yields CDR1 MNHEY and CDR2 SVGEGT. Trimming removed 3 bases from V and 5 bases from J, with 19 bases in between. The CDR3 spans 17 residues. CDR3: CASSYTPRRGWNEKLFF. CDR3 DNA: TGTGCCAGCAGTTATACCCCCAGGAGGGGCTGGAATGAAAAACTGTTTTTT.

The V gene is TRBV7-8, the J gene TRBJ2-3; 12 nucleotides agree with TRBD2. Germline loops: CDR1 SGHVS, CDR2 FQNEAQ. CDR3 size: 17 residues. V dropped 5 bases and J dropped 1; count of bases not matched to a gene: 7. As DNA, the CDR3 is TGTGCCAGCAGCCCCAAGACTAGCGGGAGTGGCACAGATACGCAGTATTTT. Translation gives CASSPKTSGSGTDTQYF.

This clonotype was counted a few times. The chain links TRBV4-1 to TRBJ2-7; the D gene is possibly TRBD2 (5 bases). The CDR3 is 13 amino acids. Trimming removed 8 bases from V and 3 bases from J, with 14 bases in between. CDR1 and CDR2 from the germline V gene are MGHRA and YSYEKL. CDR3 in amino acids: CASGVAAGYEQYF. Written as DNA, the CDR3 is TGCGCCAGCGGGGTAGCTGCGGGCTACGAGCAGTACTTC.

At least ten counts were recorded for this clonotype. J is TRBJ2-1 and V is TRBV5-5, with 7 bases fitting TRBD2. Germline trimming cut 6 bases from V and 9 bases from J; bases unmatched to any gene: 12. The CDR3 loop spans 14 amino acids. In germline, CDR1 is SGHKS, CDR2 YYEKEE (reference sequence). The CDR3 bases are TGTGCCAGCAAAGGGGTAGGCGGGAGAGGTGAGCAGTTCTTC. Translation: CASKGVGGRGEQFF.

This clonotype was recorded at least ten times. The V and J genes are TRBV15 and TRBJ2-5; tentatively, D is TRBD1 (5 bases). The ends were cut back, 6 bases at V and 1 base at J, with 9 bases in the middle. From germline, CDR1 is LNHNV and CDR2 YYDKDF (reference sequence). CDR3 length: 13 residues. Here the CDR3 DNA reads TGTGCCACCAGAACAGACAGCCAAGAGACCCAGTACTTC. This codes for CATRTDSQETQYF.

This clonotype came up a few times. This CDR3 reads CASSEAGVNTGELFF. The CDR3 nucleotides read TGTGCCAGCAGCGAAGCGGGAGTGAACACCGGGGAGCTGTTTTTT. The chain combines TRBV11-3 with TRBJ2-2, with 8 bases identical to TRBD2. J lost 1 base, V lost 5 bases, and 3 bases had no gene match. Germline V CDR1 and CDR2: SGHNT, YENEEA. This CDR3 comprises 15 residues.